Following are 18 T cell receptor beta chains from one sample sequenced in a study of T cells in narcolepsy. This table comes from immunoSEQ multiplex PCR, and its TCRdb copy is limited to in-frame clones, with some not included. The sample lists some 10,000 clones; around 94% were seen once. Input material: CD45RA- memory CD4+ T cells from PBMCs. The receptors originated from a human donor with narcolepsy.

V usage is TRBV6-4 and J usage is TRBJ1-2, with a possible D match to TRBD1 (5 bases). V lost 6 bases to trimming and J lost 1 base, with 9 bases between them. The germline V gene encodes CDR1 MRHNA and CDR2 SNTAGT. There are 13 residues in the CDR3. The DNA of the CDR3 is TGTGCCAGCAGAAGAGACAGTAACTATGGCTACACCTTC. Protein product: CASRRDSNYGYTF.

V is TRBV5-1 and J is TRBJ1-2; no firm D call. Germline CDR1 and CDR2: SGHRS and YFSETQ. The CDR3 loop spans 15 amino acids. The V and J ends lost 0 bases and 0 bases respectively, with 9 bases between them. The CDR3 DNA sequence: TGCGCCAGCAGCTTGGCACAGACTCCTAACTATGGCTACACCTTC. This codes for CASSLAQTPNYGYTF.

V usage is TRBV15 and J usage is TRBJ2-1; the match to TRBD2 covers 13 bases. This CDR3 contains 18 residues. J was trimmed by 2 bases and V by 1 base; bases with no gene match: 5. Germline CDR1 LNHNV, CDR2 YYDKDF (reference sequence). The CDR3 sequence is CATSRGRLAGGTYNEQFF. As DNA, the CDR3 is TGTGCCACCAGCAGAGGAAGACTAGCGGGAGGTACCTACAATGAGCAGTTCTTC.

The chain joins TRBV10-1 to TRBJ2-5; D is unresolved. Trimming shortened V by 4 bases and J by 2 bases, and 11 bases separated the two germline ends. CDR3 length: 14 amino acids. Looked up from germline, CDR1 is WNHNN and CDR2 is SYGVQD (reference sequence). The CDR3 nucleotides read TGCGCCAGCAGTGCTGGGATAATTCAAGAGACCCAGTACTTC. Amino acids: CASSAGIIQETQYF.

In regard to this clone: One end of the junction fails to match germline, which may point to a read error. V gene TRBV7-8 combines with J gene TRBJ2-1; the match to TRBD2 covers 10 bases. The CDR3 covers 11 residues. CDR1 and CDR2 (germline): SGHVS, FQNEAQ. CDR3 sequence (DNA): TGTGCCAGCAGCTCCAGCGGGAGGGCCCTCTTC. The encoded protein is CASSSSGRALF.

The CDR3 DNA follows: TGTGCCAGCTCGAGGGTCAGCTATGGCTACACCTTC. This codes for CASSRVSYGYTF. This chain uses TRBV2 with TRBJ1-2; D gene uncertain. This CDR3 has 12 amino acids. Germline CDR1 and CDR2: SNHLY and FYNNEI. Trimming removed 8 bases from V and 4 bases from J, with 11 bases in between.

This rearrangement joins TRBV6-1 to TRBJ1-5; 9 bases map to TRBD1. The CDR3 has 15 residues. Per germline, CDR1 MNHNS and CDR2 SASEGT. Unmatched junction bases numbered 5, after V lost 6 bases and J lost 2 bases. The CDR3 DNA sequence: TGTGCCAGCAGCAGACAGGGGGTCGGCAATCAGCCCCAGCATTTT. Its translation is CASSRQGVGNQPQHF.

V is TRBV5-1 and J is TRBJ2-5; D might be TRBD2 (5 bases). From germline, CDR1 is SGHRS and CDR2 YFSETQ. The germline V and J ends were trimmed by 4 bases and 4 bases, with 14 bases remaining between them. The CDR3 is 14 residues long. The chain's CDR3 is CASSPGIQRETQYF. Written as DNA, the CDR3 is TGCGCCAGCAGCCCCGGGATCCAGCGAGAGACCCAGTACTTC.

The chain joins TRBV5-6 to TRBJ2-2; the D gene is possibly TRBD1 (5 bases). Germline values: CDR1 SGHDT, CDR2 YYEEEE. Trimming pared 0 bases from V and 4 bases from J, leaving 13 bases between. This CDR3 is 16 amino acids long. The CDR3 nucleotides read TGTGCCAGCAGCTTGGCCGCAGGGATGGGCACCGGGGAGCTGTTTTTT. Translating gives CASSLAAGMGTGELFF. Combining the CDR3 with reference TRBV5-6 and TRBJ2-2 gives the whole variable domain DAGVTQSPTHLIKTRGQQVTLRCSPKSGHDTVSWYQQALGQGPQFIFQYYEEEERQRGNFPDRFSGHQFPNYSSELNVNALLLGDSALYLCASSLAAGMGTGELFFGEGSRLTVL.

The chain is built from TRBV7-2 and TRBJ1-4; tentative D call: TRBD1 (5 bases). The CDR3 is 16 residues long. Trimming removed 0 bases from V and 8 bases from J, with 16 bases in between. CDR1 is SGHTA, CDR2 FQGNSA, per germline. This CDR3 reads CASSLAGGAPGEKLFF. The DNA of the CDR3 is TGTGCCAGCAGCTTAGCGGGAGGGGCGCCTGGGGAAAAACTGTTTTTT. Full variable domain (remainder filled in from reference TRBV7-2 and TRBJ1-4): GAGVSQSPSNKVTEKGKDVELRCDPISGHTALYWYRQSLGQGLEFLIYFQGNSAPDKSGLPSDRFSAERTGGSVSTLTIQRTQQEDSAVYLCASSLAGGAPGEKLFFGSGTQLSVL.

This chain joins TRBV6-5 and TRBJ1-1; D ambiguous. The CDR3 covers 14 residues. Trimming took off 5 bases at V and 0 bases at J, with 10 bases between the two ends. The germline gives CDR1 MNHEY, CDR2 SVGAGI. The CDR3 DNA reads TGTGCCAGCAGTATGACGAGGTTGAACACTGAAGCTTTCTTT. As protein: CASSMTRLNTEAFF.

V gene TRBV4-2 combines with J gene TRBJ2-7; TRBD2 matches at 7 bases. CDR3 size: 17 residues. V was pared by 0 bases and J by 1 base, with 9 bases of the junction left unmatched. Looked up from germline, CDR1 is LGHNA and CDR2 is YNFKEQ. CDR3 sequence: CASSQDGPSSGSYEQYF. In DNA form, the CDR3 reads TGTGCCAGCAGCCAAGATGGTCCGTCTAGCGGATCCTACGAGCAGTACTTC.

This chain joins TRBV2 and TRBJ2-1; D possibly corresponds to TRBD2 (6 bases). Trimming removed 0 bases from V and 11 bases from J, with 17 bases in between. The CDR3 loop spans 15 amino acids. Germline V CDR1 and CDR2: SNHLY, FYNNEI. The CDR3 sequence is CASSEARGATSQQFF. The CDR3 DNA follows: TGTGCCAGCAGTGAAGCGCGAGGGGCGACTAGTCAGCAGTTCTTC. Full variable domain (rest looked up from reference TRBV2 and TRBJ2-1): EPEVTQTPSHQVTQMGQEVILRCVPISNHLYFYWYRQILGQKVEFLVSFYNNEISEKSEIFDDQFSVERPDGSNFTLKIRSTKLEDSAMYFCASSEARGATSQQFFGPGTRLTVL.

The CDR3 here is CASSSSGGVSETQYF. As DNA, the CDR3 is TGTGCCAGCAGCTCTAGCGGGGGGGTATCAGAGACCCAGTACTTC. J is TRBJ2-5 and V is TRBV7-2; 12 nucleotides agree with TRBD2. Germline assignment: CDR1 SGHTA and CDR2 FQGNSA. V was clipped by 4 bases and J by 4 bases; unmatched bases: 4. This CDR3 is built from 15 residues.

This chain uses TRBV5-1 with TRBJ1-1; 8 bases match TRBD1. This CDR3 comprises 14 residues. V was clipped by 4 bases and J by 1 base; unmatched bases: 3. Germline V gives CDR1 SGHRS, CDR2 YFSETQ. Here the CDR3 reads CASSRDRRNTEAFF. In DNA, the CDR3 is TGCGCCAGCAGCAGGGACAGGAGGAACACTGAAGCTTTCTTT.

The gene calls are TRBV2 and TRBJ1-4; possible D gene TRBD1, 6 bases. Germline assignment: CDR1 SNHLY and CDR2 FYNNEI. The germline V and J ends were trimmed by 5 bases and 6 bases, with 16 bases remaining between them. This CDR3 has 15 residues. CDR3 in amino acids: CASSPDRTTDEKLFF. The CDR3 nucleotides are TGTGCCAGCAGTCCTGACAGGACGACCGATGAAAAACTGTTTTTT.

The chain combines TRBV29-1 with TRBJ1-2; a possible D gene is TRBD1 (6 bases). V was shortened by 7 bases and J by 7 bases, with 19 bases between the two germline ends. The CDR3 loop spans 13 amino acids. The germline V gene has CDR1 SQVTM and CDR2 ANQGSEA. For the CDR3, the DNA is TGCAGCGCCGCGGACAGTCTCTGGGGTGGCTACACCTTC. It is translated as CSAADSLWGGYTF.

The V and J genes are TRBV30 and TRBJ1-2; D is uncertain. The CDR3 has 13 amino acids. Germline CDR1 reads GTSNPN; CDR2 reads SVGIG (reference sequence). Deletions cut 7 bases from V and 1 base from J, with 13 bases between. The CDR3 sequence: CAFPTRSNYGYTF. Here the CDR3 DNA reads TGTGCCTTCCCTACCCGGAGTAACTATGGCTACACCTTC.